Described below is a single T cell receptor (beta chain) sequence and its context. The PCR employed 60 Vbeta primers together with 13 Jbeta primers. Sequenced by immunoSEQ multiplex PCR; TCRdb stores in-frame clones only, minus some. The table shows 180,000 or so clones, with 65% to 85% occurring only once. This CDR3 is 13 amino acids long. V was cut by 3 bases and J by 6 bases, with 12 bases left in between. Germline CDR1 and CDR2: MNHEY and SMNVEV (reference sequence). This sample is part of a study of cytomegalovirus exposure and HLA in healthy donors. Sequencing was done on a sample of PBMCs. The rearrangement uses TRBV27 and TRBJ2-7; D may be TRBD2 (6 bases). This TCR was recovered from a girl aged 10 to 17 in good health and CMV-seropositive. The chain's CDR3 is CASSLGGESEQYF. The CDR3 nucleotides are TGTGCCAGCAGTTTGGGGGGAGAGAGCGAGCAGTACTTC.